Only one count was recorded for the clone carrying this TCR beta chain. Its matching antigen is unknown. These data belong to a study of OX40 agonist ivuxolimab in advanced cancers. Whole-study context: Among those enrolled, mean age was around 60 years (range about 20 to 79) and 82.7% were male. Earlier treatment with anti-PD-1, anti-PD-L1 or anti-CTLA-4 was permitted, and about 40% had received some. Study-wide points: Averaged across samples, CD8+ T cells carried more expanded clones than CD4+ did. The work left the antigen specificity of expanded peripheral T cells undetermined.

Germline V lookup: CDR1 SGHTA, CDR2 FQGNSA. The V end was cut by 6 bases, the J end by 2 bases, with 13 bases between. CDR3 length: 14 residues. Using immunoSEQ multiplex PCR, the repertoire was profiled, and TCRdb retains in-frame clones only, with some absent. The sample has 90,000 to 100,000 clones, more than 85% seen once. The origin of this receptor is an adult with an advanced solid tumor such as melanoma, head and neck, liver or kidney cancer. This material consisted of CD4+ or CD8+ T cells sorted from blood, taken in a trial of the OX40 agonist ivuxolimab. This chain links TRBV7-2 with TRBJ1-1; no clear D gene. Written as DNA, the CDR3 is TGTGCCAGCAGTTCTTATGGGTCAAACACTGAAGCTTTCTTT. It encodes CASSSYGSNTEAFF.